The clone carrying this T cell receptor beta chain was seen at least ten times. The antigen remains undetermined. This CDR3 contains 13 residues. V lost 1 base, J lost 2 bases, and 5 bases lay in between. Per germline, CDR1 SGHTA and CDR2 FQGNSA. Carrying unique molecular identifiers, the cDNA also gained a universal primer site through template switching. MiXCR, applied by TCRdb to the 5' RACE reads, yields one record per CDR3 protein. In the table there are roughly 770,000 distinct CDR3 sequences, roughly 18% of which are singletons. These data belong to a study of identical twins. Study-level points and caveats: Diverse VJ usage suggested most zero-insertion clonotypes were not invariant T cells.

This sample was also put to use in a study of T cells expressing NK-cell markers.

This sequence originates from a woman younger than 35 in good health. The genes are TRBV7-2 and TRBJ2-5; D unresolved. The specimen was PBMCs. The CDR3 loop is CASSLVGQETQYF. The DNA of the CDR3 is TGTGCCAGCAGCTTAGTTGGGCAAGAGACCCAGTACTTC.